The TCR beta chain under discussion was sequenced for a study of CD8+CD57+ T cells in acquired aplastic anemia. Study-level results: The CD8+ Simpson's diversity of patients and controls was not significantly different.

Sequenced patients had shown CD8+CD57+ cell expansion by flow cytometry. None of the patients had been given any therapy when their blood was sampled. On this clonotype itself: What it recognizes is unknown.

Investigators profiled TCR beta VDJ and CDR3 from genomic DNA template. TCRdb analysed the reads with MiXCR anew, one entry per CDR3 protein. In the table there are about 240,000 distinct CDR3 sequences, 45% to 50% of which are singletons. What was sequenced was sorted CD4+, CD8+, or CD8+CD57+ T cells (not recorded which) from PBMCs. This TCR was recovered from a human donor with aplastic anemia.

The DNA of the CDR3 is TGTGCCATCAGTGAGGGGCAGGGGGGTAACTATGGCTACACCTTC. Translation gives CAISEGQGGNYGYTF. V and J are TRBV10-3 and TRBJ1-2; 7 bases are shared with TRBD1. Germline V CDR1 and CDR2: ENHRY, SYGVKD. With V trimmed by 2 bases and J by 1 base, 4 bases remained unmatched. This CDR3 comprises 15 residues.